This is a list of T cell receptor beta chains from one sample in a study of TIL therapy for anti-PD-1-resistant metastatic lung cancer. The table came from immunoSEQ multiplex PCR; TCRdb's copy has only in-frame clones and leaves some out. In the table there are tens of thousands of clones, 79% of which are singletons. This sample comprised blood, obtained at baseline. The receptors here all came from a man between 65 and 85 years old with non-small cell lung cancer. Each CDR3 is given with its conserved first and last residue. D genes are given only for firm matches. Not every row has a clone size; where given, it reads once, few, many or a size class.

>-|TRBV19|few|TRBJ1-5
CASSIGGTVTDPQHF
TGTGCCAGTAGTATTGGAGGAACGGTGACGGATCCCCAGCATTTT
>-|TRBV11-2|-|TRBJ2-1
CASSLGGTAYNEQFF
TGTGCCAGCAGCTTAGGCGGGACAGCTTACAATGAGCAGTTCTTC
>TRBD1|TRBV11-2|-|TRBJ2-3
CASSSYPGQGTDTQYF
TGTGCCAGCAGCTCCTACCCGGGACAGGGGACAGATACGCAGTATTTT
>-|TRBV7-2|-|TRBJ2-2
CASSLNGYANTGELFF
TGTGCCAGCAGCTTAAACGGCTACGCGAACACCGGGGAGCTGTTTTTT
>-|TRBV28|few|TRBJ2-2
CASSPSLYRTGELFF
TGTGCCAGCAGTCCCTCTCTCTATCGCACCGGGGAGCTGTTTTTT
>TRBD1|TRBV5-8|-|TRBJ2-1
CASSLGGDRFYYNEQFF
TGTGCCAGCAGCTTGGGGGGGGACAGGTTTTACTACAATGAGCAGTTCTTC
>-|TRBV18|few|TRBJ1-5
CASSPGRSGPQHF
TGTGCCAGCTCACCGGGACGTAGCGGCCCCCAGCATTTT
>-|TRBV5-6|once|TRBJ1-1
CASSLAARGLYTEAFF
TGTGCCAGCAGCTTGGCCGCGCGGGGGCTATACACTGAAGCTTTCTTT
>-|TRBV5-1|-|TRBJ1-2
CASSLTGLYGYTF
TGCGCCAGCAGCTTGACAGGGCTCTATGGCTACACCTTC
>-|TRBV5-6|-|TRBJ2-6
CASSFNQRGAGANVLTF
TGTGCCAGCAGCTTTAACCAACGAGGGGCTGGGGCCAACGTCCTGACTTTC
>TRBD1|TRBV7-8|-|TRBJ1-1
CASSLRDRGSNTEAFF
TGTGCCAGCAGCCTCCGGGACAGGGGATCGAACACTGAAGCTTTCTTT
>-|TRBV28|-|TRBJ2-1
CASSTTRDEQFF
TGTGCCAGCAGTACCACCAGGGATGAGCAGTTCTTC
>-|TRBV19|-|TRBJ1-4
CASSAGTLRNEKLFF
TGTGCCAGTAGTGCCGGGACACTTAGAAATGAAAAACTGTTTTTT
>-|TRBV4-2|-|TRBJ1-6
CASSPPTVNSPLHF
TGTGCCAGCAGCCCCCCGACGGTTAATTCACCCCTCCACTTT
>TRBD1|TRBV19|-|TRBJ1-3
CASSGDRSGTGRNTIYF
TGTGCCAGTAGTGGTGACCGTTCCGGGACAGGGCGAAACACCATATATTTT
>-|TRBV9|-|TRBJ2-1
CASSVGDSAGEQFF
TGTGCCAGCAGCGTAGGCGATAGCGCGGGTGAGCAGTTCTTC
>-|TRBV9|-|TRBJ1-2
CASSVEDSFYGYTF
TGTGCCAGCAGCGTCGAGGACAGCTTCTATGGCTACACCTTC
>-|TRBV21-1|-|TRBJ2-7
CASTGGALEQYF
TGTGCCAGCACCGGGGGGGCTTTAGAGCAGTACTTC
>TRBD1|TRBV5-1|-|TRBJ1-4
CASSLATGTGRVEKLFF
TGCGCCAGCAGCTTGGCTACCGGGACAGGGAGAGTCGAAAAACTGTTTTTT
>TRBD1|TRBV5-1|-|TRBJ1-2
CASKRTGVYGYTF
TGCGCCAGCAAACGGACAGGGGTCTATGGCTACACCTTC
>-|TRBV7-2|-|TRBJ2-7
CASSLGSYEQYF
TGTGCCAGCAGCTTAGGATCCTACGAGCAGTACTTC
>-|TRBV5-5|-|TRBJ1-2
CASSPDSNYGYTF
TGTGCCAGCAGCCCAGACAGTAACTATGGCTACACCTTC
>-|TRBV25-1|few|TRBJ1-6
CASSVHRDGSPLHF
TGTGCCAGCAGTGTCCACAGGGATGGTTCACCCCTCCACTTT
>-|TRBV20-1|-|TRBJ1-2
CSGGSNYGYTF
TGCAGTGGAGGGTCTAACTATGGCTACACCTTC
>-|TRBV28|-|TRBJ1-5
CASSLSHTSQAQPQHF
TGTGCCAGCAGTTTAAGTCACACAAGCCAGGCTCAGCCCCAGCATTTT
>-|TRBV28|-|TRBJ2-7
CASSLSGTASYEQYF
TGTGCCAGCAGTCTATCCGGGACCGCGTCCTACGAGCAGTACTTC
>-|TRBV7-2|-|TRBJ1-3
CASSTRDGNTIYF
TGTGCCAGCAGCACAAGGGATGGAAACACCATATATTTT
>TRBD1|TRBV5-1|-|TRBJ2-1
CASSLVAGGYNEQFF
TGCGCCAGCAGCTTGGTCGCAGGGGGCTACAATGAGCAGTTCTTC
>-|TRBV5-6|-|TRBJ1-5
CASSLGQSSAQPQHF
TGTGCCAGCAGCTTGGGGCAGTCGAGCGCTCAGCCCCAGCATTTT
>TRBD1|TRBV29-1|-|TRBJ2-2
CSVVQGGTGELFF
TGCAGCGTTGTACAGGGGGGTACCGGGGAGCTGTTTTTT
>-|TRBV27|-|TRBJ2-5
CASKLEGKIGETQYF
TGTGCCAGCAAGTTGGAAGGGAAGATAGGGGAGACCCAGTACTTC
>-|TRBV9|-|TRBJ2-1
CASSVDRASYNEQFF
TGTGCCAGCAGCGTGGATCGGGCCTCATACAATGAGCAGTTCTTC
>TRBD1|TRBV27|-|TRBJ2-1
CASSLLGTGRYNEQFF
TGTGCCAGCAGTTTACTCGGGACAGGGCGATACAATGAGCAGTTCTTC
>-|TRBV6-5|-|TRBJ1-2
CASSYAGGYTF
TGTGCCAGCAGTTACGCCGGGGGCTACACCTTC
>-|TRBV18|-|TRBJ1-2
CASSPEGYYGYTF
TGTGCCAGCTCACCAGAGGGTTACTATGGCTACACCTTC
>TRBD2|TRBV6-1|-|TRBJ2-1
CASSESLAGGYNEQFF
TGTGCCAGCAGTGAGTCCCTAGCGGGCGGGTACAATGAGCAGTTCTTC